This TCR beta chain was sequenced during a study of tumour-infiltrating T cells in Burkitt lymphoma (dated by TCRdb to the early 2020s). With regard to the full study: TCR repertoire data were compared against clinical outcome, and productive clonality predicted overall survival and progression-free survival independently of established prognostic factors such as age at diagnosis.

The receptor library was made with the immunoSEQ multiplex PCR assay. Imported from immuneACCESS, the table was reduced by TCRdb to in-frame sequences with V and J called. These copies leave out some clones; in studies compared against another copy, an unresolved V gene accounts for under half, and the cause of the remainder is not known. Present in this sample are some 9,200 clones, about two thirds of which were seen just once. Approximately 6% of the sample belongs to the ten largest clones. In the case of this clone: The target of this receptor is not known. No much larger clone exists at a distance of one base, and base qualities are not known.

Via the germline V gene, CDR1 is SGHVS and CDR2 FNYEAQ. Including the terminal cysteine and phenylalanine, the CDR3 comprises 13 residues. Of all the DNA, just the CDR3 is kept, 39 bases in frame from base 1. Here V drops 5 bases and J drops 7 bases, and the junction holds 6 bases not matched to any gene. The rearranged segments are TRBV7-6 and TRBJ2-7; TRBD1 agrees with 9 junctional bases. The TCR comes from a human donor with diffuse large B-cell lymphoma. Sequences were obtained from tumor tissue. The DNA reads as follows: TGTGCCAGCAGCCCGGGACAGGGTACGGAGCAGTACTTC. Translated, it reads CASSPGQGTEQYF.